This T cell receptor beta chain was captured by sequencing in a study of OX40 agonist ivuxolimab in advanced cancers. The germline gives CDR1 MDHEN, CDR2 SYDVKM. Trimming pared 6 bases from V and 9 bases from J, leaving 21 bases between. The CDR3 loop spans 15 amino acids. The repertoire was sequenced with immunoSEQ multiplex PCR; TCRdb's copy has only in-frame clones and lacks some. Among around 20,000 clones, roughly 74% were seen once, and the ten largest hold roughly 24%. This chain links TRBV28 with TRBJ1-5, with TRBD1 as a possible D gene (6 bases). The material was CD4+ or CD8+ T cells sorted from blood, obtained in a trial of the OX40 agonist ivuxolimab. The receptor was derived from an adult with an advanced solid tumor such as melanoma, head and neck, liver or kidney cancer. In DNA form, the CDR3 reads TGTGCCAGCAGCCGAGGGGGGGAGGGGGGGAGGCCCCAGCATTTT. This gives the protein CASSRGGEGGRPQHF.